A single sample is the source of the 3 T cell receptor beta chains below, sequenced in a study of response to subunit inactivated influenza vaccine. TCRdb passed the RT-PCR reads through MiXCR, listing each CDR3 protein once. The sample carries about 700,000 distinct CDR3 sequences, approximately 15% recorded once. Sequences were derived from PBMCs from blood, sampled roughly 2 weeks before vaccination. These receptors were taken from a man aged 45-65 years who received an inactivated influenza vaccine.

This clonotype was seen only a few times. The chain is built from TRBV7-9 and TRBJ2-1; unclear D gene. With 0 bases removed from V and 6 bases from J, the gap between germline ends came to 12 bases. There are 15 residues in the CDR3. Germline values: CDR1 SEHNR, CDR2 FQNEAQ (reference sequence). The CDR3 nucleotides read TGTGCCAGCAGCTTAGCGGGTGCTTTAGGCAATGAGCAGTTCTTC. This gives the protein CASSLAGALGNEQFF.

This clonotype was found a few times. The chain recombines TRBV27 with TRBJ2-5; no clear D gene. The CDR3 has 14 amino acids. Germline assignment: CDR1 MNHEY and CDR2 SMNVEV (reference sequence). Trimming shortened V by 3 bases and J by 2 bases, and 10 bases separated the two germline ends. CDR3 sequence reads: CASSFWGGQETQYF. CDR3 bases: TGTGCCAGCAGTTTTTGGGGTGGGCAAGAGACCCAGTACTTC.

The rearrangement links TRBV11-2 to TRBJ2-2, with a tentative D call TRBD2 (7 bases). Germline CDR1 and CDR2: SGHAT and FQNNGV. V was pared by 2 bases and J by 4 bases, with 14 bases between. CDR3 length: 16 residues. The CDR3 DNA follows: TGTGCCAGCAGCTTAAGGGGGGGCCTTGCCACCGGGGAGCTGTTTTTT. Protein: CASSLRGGLATGELFF.